The present T cell receptor (beta chain) was sequenced within a study of T cell changes during pregnancy in multiple sclerosis. Profiled with immunoSEQ multiplex PCR; TCRdb holds only in-frame clones, not every one. This table has some 110,000 clones, less than 95% appearing once. This receptor was identified in a female donor with multiple sclerosis, enrolled in a pregnancy study. The sequenced sample was peripheral blood, obtained after pregnancy.

CDR3 amino acids: CASSYMGGVGYTF. CDR3 DNA: TGTGCCAGCAGTTACATGGGAGGGGTAGGCTACACCTTC. The chain employs TRBV6-5 and TRBJ1-2; D may be TRBD1 (5 bases). V was clipped by 2 bases and J by 8 bases, with 12 bases between them. The CDR3 runs 13 residues. Per germline, CDR1 MNHEY and CDR2 SVGAGI.